The 20 T cell receptor beta chains below come from one sample, sequenced in a study of T cell responses to AZD1222 COVID-19 vaccine (dated by TCRdb to about 2021). Preparation of the library involved the immunoSEQ multiplex PCR assay. TCRdb obtained this table from immuneACCESS and retained in-frame rearrangements with V and J assigned. These tables miss some clones; where compared with another copy, unresolved V genes account for less than half of the shortfall, and the remainder is unexplained. The sample table lists about 150,000 clones, more than 70% of them with a count of one. Jointly, the top ten make up around 2.2% of the sample. Explained via the paper, the time point label denotes: baseline before first vaccination. This sample comprised peripheral blood, obtained on day 0 of AZD1222 vaccination. The receptors were sampled from an adult in good health.

The chain carries TRBV12-3 or TRBV12-4 and TRBJ2-7; weak D call: TRBD1 (6 bases). CDR3 length: 13 amino acids. Between the trimmed V and J ends, which lost 4 bases and 0 bases, there was a span of 7 bases. Here the CDR3 reads CASSWDISYEQYF. The CDR3 nucleotides are TGTGCCAGCAGTTGGGACATCTCCTACGAGCAGTACTTC.

This chain joins TRBV5-4 and TRBJ1-1; TRBD1 matches 8 bases. Germline values: CDR1 SGHNT, CDR2 YYREEE (reference sequence). The CDR3 spans 13 residues. J gave up 3 bases and V 4 bases, and 2 bases lay outside the gene matches. The DNA for the CDR3 is TGTGCCAGCAGCCTACAGGGGGACACTGAAGCTTTCTTT. This codes for CASSLQGDTEAFF.

This chain uses TRBV7-9 with TRBJ1-1; tentative D call: TRBD1 (5 bases). The germline V gene has CDR1 SEHNR and CDR2 FQNEAQ (reference sequence). The CDR3 totals 15 residues. Trimming took off 4 bases at V and 4 bases at J, with 16 bases between the two ends. Written as DNA, the CDR3 is TGTGCCAGCAGCTCCGTCGGGGGTCGGGGCACTGAAGCTTTCTTT. Translated, it gives CASSSVGGRGTEAFF.

The chain links TRBV28 to TRBJ1-2, with 9 bases identical to TRBD1. The germline V gene has CDR1 MDHEN and CDR2 SYDVKM. The CDR3 is 13 amino acids. Trimming at V came to 6 bases and at J to 7 bases, leaving 6 bases not matched to a gene. This CDR3 is CASRTGQGSGYTF. The CDR3 DNA reads TGTGCCAGCAGAACGGGACAGGGTAGTGGCTACACCTTC.

The chain is built from TRBV5-5 and TRBJ2-7, with 11 bases fitting TRBD2. This CDR3 contains 16 residues. Unmatched junction bases numbered 2, after V lost 0 bases and J lost 0 bases. Germline CDR1 is SGHKS and CDR2 is YYEKEE (reference sequence). CDR3 sequence reads: CASSLETSGISYEQYF. DNA for the CDR3: TGTGCCAGCAGCTTGGAGACTAGCGGGATCTCCTACGAGCAGTACTTC.

The J gene is TRBJ2-7, the V gene TRBV6-5, with 8 bases fitting TRBD1. V was pared by 11 bases and J by 5 bases, with 8 bases of the junction left unmatched. Germline V lookup: CDR1 MNHEY, CDR2 SVGAGI. This CDR3 has 12 amino acids. In DNA form, the CDR3 reads TGTGCCGTAAGGGACAGGTTGAACGAGCAGTACTTC. This encodes CAVRDRLNEQYF.

The V gene is TRBV5-4, the J gene TRBJ2-3; D uncertain. Trimming removed 0 bases at V and 0 bases at J, with 5 bases between. Germline V lookup: CDR1 SGHNT, CDR2 YYREEE (reference sequence). The CDR3 is made up of 14 amino acids. CDR3 sequence: CASSLDGSTDTQYF. The DNA for the CDR3 is TGTGCCAGCAGCTTGGATGGAAGCACAGATACGCAGTATTTT.

The chain links TRBV5-1 to TRBJ2-1; D remains ambiguous. V lost 6 bases to trimming and J lost 3 bases, with 19 bases between them. Germline values: CDR1 SGHRS, CDR2 YFSETQ. This CDR3 has 16 amino acids. CDR3 in DNA: TGCGCCAGCAAGTATGGATTGGGCCCGGGCTACAATGAGCAGTTCTTC. It specifies CASKYGLGPGYNEQFF.

The V gene is TRBV6-2 or TRBV6-3, the J gene TRBJ2-2; no firm D call. Trimming left V 3 bases short and J 3 bases short, with 8 bases between. Germline CDR1 reads MNHEY; CDR2 reads SVGEGT. The CDR3 runs 14 residues. DNA of the CDR3: TGTGCCAGCAGTTATGGGAAGGACACCGGGGAGCTGTTTTTT. Translation gives CASSYGKDTGELFF.

This chain uses TRBV3-1 (or the pseudogene TRBV3-2) with TRBJ2-3; no reliable D call. The germline V and J ends were trimmed by 1 base and 2 bases, with 13 bases remaining between them. This CDR3 comprises 16 residues. Germline assignment: CDR1 LGHDT and CDR2 YNNKEL (reference sequence). CDR3 in amino acids: CASSQGLFRNTDTQYF. Here the CDR3 DNA reads TGTGCCAGCAGCCAAGGGTTATTCAGGAACACAGATACGCAGTATTTT.

CDR3 bases: TGCGCCAGCAGCTTGGATGCCGGGGGCGCCTACGAGCAGTACTTC. The encoded protein is CASSLDAGGAYEQYF. This chain links TRBV5-1 with TRBJ2-7, with D tentatively TRBD1 or TRBD2 (6 bases each). V was cut by 0 bases and J by 2 bases, with 12 bases left in between. CDR1 is SGHRS and CDR2 is YFSETQ in the germline V gene. The CDR3 runs to 15 residues.

This clone was detected only once. V usage is TRBV9 and J usage is TRBJ2-2; TRBD2 matches at 7 bases. Trimming at V came to 6 bases and at J to 4 bases, leaving 12 bases not matched to a gene. This CDR3 has 16 residues. Germline V gene sequence: CDR1 SGDLS, CDR2 YYNGEE. CDR3 protein: CASIAPGREGTGELFF. The CDR3 region has the DNA TGTGCCAGCATCGCCCCCGGCAGGGAGGGCACCGGGGAGCTGTTTTTT.

The chain employs TRBV6-5 and TRBJ1-5; D possibly corresponds to TRBD1 (6 bases). The CDR3 has 14 amino acids. V was pared by 8 bases and J by 3 bases, with 14 bases between. Germline V gives CDR1 MNHEY, CDR2 SVGAGI. The CDR3 DNA is TGTGCCAGCCGCCCGACAGGTTCCAATCAGCCCCAGCATTTT. This sequence encodes CASRPTGSNQPQHF.

The gene calls are TRBV9 and TRBJ1-6; TRBD1 agrees at 9 bases. The CDR3 is made up of 14 amino acids. The germline gives CDR1 SGDLS, CDR2 YYNGEE. The J segment lost 10 bases and the V segment lost 2 bases, leaving 4 bases of the junction unmatched. This chain's CDR3 is CASSVGQGDSPLHF. As DNA, the CDR3 is TGTGCCAGCAGCGTGGGACAGGGTGACTCACCCCTCCACTTT.

This clone came up once. V usage is TRBV25-1 and J usage is TRBJ1-2; possible D gene TRBD1, 5 bases. V shed 6 bases and J shed 7 bases, with 15 bases lying between them. This CDR3 contains 13 residues. Per germline, CDR1 MGHDK and CDR2 SYGVNS. The DNA for the CDR3 is TGTGCCAGCAGCCGGGACGGTCGGGTTGGCTACACCTTC. This encodes CASSRDGRVGYTF.

This clone showed up many times. This chain uses TRBV6-1 with TRBJ2-7, with D possibly TRBD1 on 6 matching bases. The CDR3 is 14 amino acids. Germline lookup yields CDR1 MNHNS and CDR2 SASEGT. V was shortened by 2 bases and J by 5 bases, with 13 bases between the two germline ends. CDR3 DNA sequence: TGTGCCAGCAGTGAAAGACAGGAGCCGCACGAGCAGTACTTC. Protein product: CASSERQEPHEQYF.

The chain couples TRBV5-1 to TRBJ1-3; D call uncertain. Trimming shortened V by 4 bases and J by 8 bases, and 13 bases separated the two germline ends. The CDR3 covers 13 residues. From germline, CDR1 is SGHRS and CDR2 YFSETQ. The CDR3 sequence is CASSRLPRDTIYF. The CDR3 DNA is TGCGCCAGCAGCCGCTTGCCGAGGGACACCATATATTTT.

The chain has TRBV6-2 or TRBV6-3 and TRBJ2-5; 7 bases map to TRBD2. V lost 7 bases to trimming and J lost 2 bases; unmatched junction nucleotides: 7. The CDR3 consists of 14 residues. The germline CDR1 and CDR2 sequences are MNHEY and SVGEGT. CDR3 sequence: CASINSGGQETQYF. CDR3 in DNA: TGTGCCAGCATTAACTCGGGAGGACAAGAGACCCAGTACTTC.

The genes are TRBV4-1 and TRBJ1-2; D gene ambiguous. The length of the CDR3 is 15 residues. Germline V gene lookup returns CDR1 MGHRA and CDR2 YSYEKL. The ends were cut back, 0 bases at V and 4 bases at J, with 12 bases in the middle. The CDR3 is CASSQESRTSYGYTF. CDR3 nucleotides: TGCGCCAGCAGCCAAGAAAGCAGGACCTCCTATGGCTACACCTTC.

This sequence joins TRBV25-1 and TRBJ2-7; tentatively, D is TRBD1 (6 bases). V was pared by 4 bases and J by 6 bases, with 7 bases between. This CDR3 has 11 residues. The germline V gene has CDR1 MGHDK and CDR2 SYGVNS. The CDR3 protein is CASSGGGEQYF. DNA of the CDR3: TGTGCCAGCAGTGGAGGGGGCGAGCAGTACTTC.